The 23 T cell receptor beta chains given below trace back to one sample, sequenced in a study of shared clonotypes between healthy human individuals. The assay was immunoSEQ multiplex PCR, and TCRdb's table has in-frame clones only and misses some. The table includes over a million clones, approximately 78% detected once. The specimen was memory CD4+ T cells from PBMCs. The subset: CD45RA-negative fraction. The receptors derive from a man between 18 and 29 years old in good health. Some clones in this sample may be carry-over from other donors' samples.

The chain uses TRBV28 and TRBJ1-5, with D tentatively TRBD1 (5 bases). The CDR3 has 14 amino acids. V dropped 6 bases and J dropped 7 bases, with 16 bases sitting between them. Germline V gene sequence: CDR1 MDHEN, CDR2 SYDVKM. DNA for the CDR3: TGTGCCAGCAGCAGGGCCGGAGGGTACCAGCCCCAGCATTTT. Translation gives CASSRAGGYQPQHF.

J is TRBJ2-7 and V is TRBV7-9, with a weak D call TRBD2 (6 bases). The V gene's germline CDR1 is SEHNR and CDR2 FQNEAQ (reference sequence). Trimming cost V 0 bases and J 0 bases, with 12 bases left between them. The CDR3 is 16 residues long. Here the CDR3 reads CASSLAGGKSSYEQYF. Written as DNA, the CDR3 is TGTGCCAGCAGCTTAGCGGGCGGGAAGAGCTCCTACGAGCAGTACTTC.

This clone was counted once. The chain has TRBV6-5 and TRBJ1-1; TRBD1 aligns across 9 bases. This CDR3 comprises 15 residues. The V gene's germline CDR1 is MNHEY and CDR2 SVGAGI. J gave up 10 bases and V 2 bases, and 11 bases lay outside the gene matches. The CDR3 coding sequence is TGTGCCAGCAGTTACACAAGGGTTACAGGGGGCAGAGCTTTCTTT. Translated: CASSYTRVTGGRAFF.

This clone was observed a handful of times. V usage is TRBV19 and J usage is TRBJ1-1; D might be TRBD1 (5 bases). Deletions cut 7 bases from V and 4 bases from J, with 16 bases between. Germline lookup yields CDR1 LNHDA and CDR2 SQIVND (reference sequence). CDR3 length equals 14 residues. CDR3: CASTVRGQGTEAFF. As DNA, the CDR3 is TGTGCCAGTACAGTGCGCGGGCAGGGCACTGAAGCTTTCTTT.

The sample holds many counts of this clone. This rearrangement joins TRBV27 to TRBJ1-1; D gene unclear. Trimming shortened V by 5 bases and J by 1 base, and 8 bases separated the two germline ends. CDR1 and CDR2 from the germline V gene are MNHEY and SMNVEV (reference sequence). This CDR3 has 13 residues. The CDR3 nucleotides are TGTGCCAGCAGTATAACCCGGAACACTGAAGCTTTCTTT. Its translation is CASSITRNTEAFF.

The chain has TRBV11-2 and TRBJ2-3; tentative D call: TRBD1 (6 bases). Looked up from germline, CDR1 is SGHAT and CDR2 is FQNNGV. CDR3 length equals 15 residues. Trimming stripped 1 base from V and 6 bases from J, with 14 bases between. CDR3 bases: TGTGCCAGCAGCTTAGTTAGACAGGTCGGGGATACGCAGTATTTT. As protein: CASSLVRQVGDTQYF.

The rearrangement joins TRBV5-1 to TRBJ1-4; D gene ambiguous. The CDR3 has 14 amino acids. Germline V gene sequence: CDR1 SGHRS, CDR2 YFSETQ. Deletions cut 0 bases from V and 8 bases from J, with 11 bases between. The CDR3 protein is CASSLEQFGEKLFF. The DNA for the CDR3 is TGCGCCAGCAGCTTGGAACAGTTTGGAGAAAAACTGTTTTTT.

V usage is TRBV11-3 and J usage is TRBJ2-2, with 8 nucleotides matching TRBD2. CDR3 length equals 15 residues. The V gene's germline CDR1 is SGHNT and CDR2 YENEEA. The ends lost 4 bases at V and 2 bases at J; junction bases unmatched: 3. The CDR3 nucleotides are TGTGCCAGCAGCTCACTAGCGGACAACACCGGGGAGCTGTTTTTT. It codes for CASSSLADNTGELFF.

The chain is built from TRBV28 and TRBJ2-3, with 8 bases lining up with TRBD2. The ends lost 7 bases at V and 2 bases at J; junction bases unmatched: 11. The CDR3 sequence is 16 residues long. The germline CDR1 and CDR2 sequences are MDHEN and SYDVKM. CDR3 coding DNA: TGTGCCAGCACCGTACCGGGGGGGAGGAACACAGATACGCAGTATTTT. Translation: CASTVPGGRNTDTQYF.

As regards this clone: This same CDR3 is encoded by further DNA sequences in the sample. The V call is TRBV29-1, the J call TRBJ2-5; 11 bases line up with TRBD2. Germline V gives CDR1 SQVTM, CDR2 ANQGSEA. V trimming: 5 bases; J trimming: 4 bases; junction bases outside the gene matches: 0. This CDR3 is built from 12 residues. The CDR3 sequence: CSVLAGGETQYF. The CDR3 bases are TGCAGCGTTCTAGCGGGAGGAGAGACCCAGTACTTC.

The CDR3 DNA follows: TGTGCCAGTAGTCCTAACCCTGGGACAGGCGGCCGATACGAGCAGTACTTC. Protein: CASSPNPGTGGRYEQYF. The chain employs TRBV19 and TRBJ2-7; 8 bases agree with TRBD1. The CDR3 contains 17 residues. CDR1 and CDR2 from the germline V gene are LNHDA and SQIVND (reference sequence). The J segment lost 4 bases and the V segment lost 5 bases, leaving 16 bases of the junction unmatched.

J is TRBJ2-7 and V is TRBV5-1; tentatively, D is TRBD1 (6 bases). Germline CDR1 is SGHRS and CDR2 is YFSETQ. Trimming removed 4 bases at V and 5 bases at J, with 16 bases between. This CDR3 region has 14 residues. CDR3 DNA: TGCGCCAGCAGCCGAATTACACAGGGAGACGAGCAGTACTTC. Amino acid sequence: CASSRITQGDEQYF.

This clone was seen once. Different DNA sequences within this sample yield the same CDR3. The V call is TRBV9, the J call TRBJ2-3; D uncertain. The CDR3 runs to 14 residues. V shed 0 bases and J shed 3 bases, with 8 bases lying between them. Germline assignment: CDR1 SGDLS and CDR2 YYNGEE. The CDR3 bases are TGTGCCAGCAGCGTAGACGGTGGGACAGATACGCAGTATTTT. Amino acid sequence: CASSVDGGTDTQYF.

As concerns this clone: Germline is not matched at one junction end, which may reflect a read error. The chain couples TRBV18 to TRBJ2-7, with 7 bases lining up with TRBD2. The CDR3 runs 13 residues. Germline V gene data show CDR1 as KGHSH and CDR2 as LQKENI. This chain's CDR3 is CASSETRGYEQYF. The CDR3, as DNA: TGTGCCAGCTCAGAAACGCGGGGGTACGAGCAATACTTC.

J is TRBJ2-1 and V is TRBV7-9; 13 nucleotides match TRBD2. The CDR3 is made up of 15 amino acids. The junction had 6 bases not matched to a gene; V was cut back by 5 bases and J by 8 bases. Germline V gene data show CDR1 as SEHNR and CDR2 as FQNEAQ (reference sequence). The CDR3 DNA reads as TGTGCCAGCAGCCATGAAGGACTAGCGGGAGATGAGCAGTTCTTC. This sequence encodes CASSHEGLAGDEQFF. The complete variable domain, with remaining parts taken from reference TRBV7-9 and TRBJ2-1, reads DTGVSQNPRHKITKRGQNVTFRCDPISEHNRLYWYRQTLGQGPEFLTYFQNEAQLEKSRLLSDRFSAERPKGSFSTLEIQRTEQGDSAMYLCASSHEGLAGDEQFFGPGTRLTVL.

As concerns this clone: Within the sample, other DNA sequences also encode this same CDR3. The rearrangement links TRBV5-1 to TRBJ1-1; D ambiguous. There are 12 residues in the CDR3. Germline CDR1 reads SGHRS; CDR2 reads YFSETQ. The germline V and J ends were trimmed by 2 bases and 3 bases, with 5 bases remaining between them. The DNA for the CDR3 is TGCGCCAGCAGCTTAGCAGACACTGAAGCTTTCTTT. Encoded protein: CASSLADTEAFF.

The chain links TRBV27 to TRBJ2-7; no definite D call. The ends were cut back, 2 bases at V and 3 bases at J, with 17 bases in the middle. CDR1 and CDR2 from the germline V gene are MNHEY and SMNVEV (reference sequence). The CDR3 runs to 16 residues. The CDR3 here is CASSLKGLYPLYEQYF. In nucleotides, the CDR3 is TGTGCCAGCAGTTTAAAGGGTCTCTACCCCCTCTACGAGCAGTACTTC.

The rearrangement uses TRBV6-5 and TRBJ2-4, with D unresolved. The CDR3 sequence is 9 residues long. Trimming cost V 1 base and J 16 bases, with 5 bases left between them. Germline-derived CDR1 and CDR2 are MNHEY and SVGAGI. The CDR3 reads CASSYCVYF. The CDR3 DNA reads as TGTGCCAGCAGTTACTGCGTTTACTTC.

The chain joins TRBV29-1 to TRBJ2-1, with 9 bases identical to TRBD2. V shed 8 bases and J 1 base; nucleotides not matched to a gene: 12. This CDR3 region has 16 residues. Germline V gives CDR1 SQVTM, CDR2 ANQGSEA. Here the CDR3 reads CSPLAPSGASYNEQFF. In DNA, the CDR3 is TGCAGCCCACTAGCCCCTAGCGGGGCTTCCTACAATGAGCAGTTCTTC.

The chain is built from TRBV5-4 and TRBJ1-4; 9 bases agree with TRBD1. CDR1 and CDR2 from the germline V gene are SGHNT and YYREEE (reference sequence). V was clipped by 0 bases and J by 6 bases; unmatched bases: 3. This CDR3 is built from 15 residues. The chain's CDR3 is CASSLDRGRHEKLFF. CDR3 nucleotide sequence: TGTGCCAGCAGCTTGGACAGGGGGCGCCATGAAAAACTGTTTTTT.

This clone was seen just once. The CDR3 nucleotides are TGTGCCAGCAGTATCACAGGAGTCAGGTTCGGCTATGGCTACACCTTC. Protein: CASSITGVRFGYGYTF. The chain recombines TRBV28 with TRBJ1-2; a possible D gene is TRBD1 (5 bases). Between the trimmed V and J ends, which lost 5 bases and 4 bases, there was a span of 20 bases. Germline V gene lookup returns CDR1 MDHEN and CDR2 SYDVKM. This CDR3 contains 16 residues.

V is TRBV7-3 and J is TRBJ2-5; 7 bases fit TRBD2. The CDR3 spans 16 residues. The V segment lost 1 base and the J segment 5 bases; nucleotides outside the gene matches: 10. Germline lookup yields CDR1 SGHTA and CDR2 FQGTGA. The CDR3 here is CASSLIILAVRETQYF. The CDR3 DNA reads TGTGCCAGCAGCTTAATAATTCTAGCGGTGAGGGAGACCCAGTACTTC.

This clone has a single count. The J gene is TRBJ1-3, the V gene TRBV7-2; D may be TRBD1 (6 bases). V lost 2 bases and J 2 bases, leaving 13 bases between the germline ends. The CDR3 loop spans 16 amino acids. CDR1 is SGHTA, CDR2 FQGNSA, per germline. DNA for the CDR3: TGTGCCAGCAGCTTACTGGGGGCAGCCCCTGGAAACACCATATATTTT. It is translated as CASSLLGAAPGNTIYF. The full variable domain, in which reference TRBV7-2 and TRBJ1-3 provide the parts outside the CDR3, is GAGVSQSPSNKVTEKGKDVELRCDPISGHTALYWYRQSLGQGLEFLIYFQGNSAPDKSGLPSDRFSAERTGGSVSTLTIQRTQQEDSAVYLCASSLLGAAPGNTIYFGEGSWLTVV.